This T cell receptor beta chain was observed in a study of blood T cell repertoires in COVID-19. Study overall: Acute-phase and convalescent COVID-19 samples originated in the United States, Italy and Spain. In each case, the material was cDNA or gDNA derived from T cells, B-cell-depleted T cells, or PBMCs.

The CDR3 covers 13 residues. From germline, CDR1 is DFQATT and CDR2 SNEGSKA (reference sequence). V shed 3 bases, J shed 4 bases, and the junction held 3 bases outside the gene matches. Per the study methods: Amplifying reference gene primers gave estimates of nucleated cell counts. Measured with immunoSEQ multiplex PCR; TCRdb has only the in-frame clones, and not every one. D and trimming were read from the DNA, whereas the V and J calls and clone size are those reported in that table. Of 200,000 to 250,000 clones detected, about 85% appear once; the ten largest clones hold more than 0.75%. The TCR comes from a man aged 35-49 years with acute or convalescent COVID-19. This sequence joins TRBV20-1 and TRBJ2-7; 10 nucleotides match TRBD2. Sequencing was carried out using peripheral blood. The CDR3 DNA reads TGCAGTGCTAGTAGCGGGGGGCGGTACGAGCAGTACTTC. It codes for CSASSGGRYEQYF.